Included here is one TCR beta chain sequence, with context. V lost 3 bases and J 4 bases, leaving 12 bases between the germline ends. CDR1 and CDR2 (germline): KGHSH, LQKENI. The CDR3 runs to 14 residues. Original processing methods: Amplified reference gene primers provided the basis for estimating nucleated cell counts. Using immunoSEQ multiplex PCR, the repertoire was profiled, and TCRdb retains in-frame clones only, with some absent. That table furnishes V, J and clone size, whereas the DNA furnished D and trimming. This sample has around 180,000 clones, with over 75% found just once. The data were obtained in a study of blood T cell repertoires in COVID-19.

This clonotype originated in a man between 65 and 85 years old with active or convalescent COVID-19. V usage is TRBV18 and J usage is TRBJ2-5; possible D gene TRBD2, 6 bases. The sample comprised peripheral blood. CDR3 nucleotides: TGTGCCAGCTCACCTGGCGGGGCAGGAGAGACCCAGTACTTC. Its protein product is CASSPGGAGETQYF.